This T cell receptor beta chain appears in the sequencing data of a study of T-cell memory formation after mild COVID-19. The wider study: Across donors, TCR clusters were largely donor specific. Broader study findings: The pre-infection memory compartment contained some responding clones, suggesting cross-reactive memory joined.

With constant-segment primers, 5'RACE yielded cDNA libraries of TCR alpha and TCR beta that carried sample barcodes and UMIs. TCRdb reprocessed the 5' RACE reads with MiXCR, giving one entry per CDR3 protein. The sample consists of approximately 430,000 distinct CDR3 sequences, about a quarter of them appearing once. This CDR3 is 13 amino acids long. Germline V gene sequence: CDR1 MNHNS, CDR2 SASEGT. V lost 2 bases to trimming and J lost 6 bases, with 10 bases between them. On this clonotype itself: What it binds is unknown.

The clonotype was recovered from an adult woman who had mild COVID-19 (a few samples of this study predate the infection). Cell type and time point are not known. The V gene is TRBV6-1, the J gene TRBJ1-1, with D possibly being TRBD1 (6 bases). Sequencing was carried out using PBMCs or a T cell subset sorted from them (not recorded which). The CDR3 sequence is CASSERGGAEAFF. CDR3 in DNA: TGTGCCAGCAGTGAAAGGGGGGGCGCTGAAGCTTTCTTT.